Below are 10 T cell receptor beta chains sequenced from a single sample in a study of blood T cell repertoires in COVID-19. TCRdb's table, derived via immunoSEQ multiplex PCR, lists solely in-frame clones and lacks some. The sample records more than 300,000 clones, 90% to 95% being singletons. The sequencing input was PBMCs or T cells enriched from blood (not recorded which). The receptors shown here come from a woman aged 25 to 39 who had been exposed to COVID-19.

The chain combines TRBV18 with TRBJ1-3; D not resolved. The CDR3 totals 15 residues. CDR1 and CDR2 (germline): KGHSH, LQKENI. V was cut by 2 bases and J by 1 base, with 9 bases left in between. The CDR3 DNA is TGTGCCAGCTCACCAATAGAGGGTTCTGGAAACACCATATATTTT. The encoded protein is CASSPIEGSGNTIYF.

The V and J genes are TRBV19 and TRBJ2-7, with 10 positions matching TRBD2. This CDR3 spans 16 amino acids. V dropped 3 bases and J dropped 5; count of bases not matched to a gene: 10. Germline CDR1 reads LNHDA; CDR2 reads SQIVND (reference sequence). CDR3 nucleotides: TGTGCCAGTAGTATTCCCTCCCTAGCGGGGGCCGACGAGCAGTACTTC. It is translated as CASSIPSLAGADEQYF.

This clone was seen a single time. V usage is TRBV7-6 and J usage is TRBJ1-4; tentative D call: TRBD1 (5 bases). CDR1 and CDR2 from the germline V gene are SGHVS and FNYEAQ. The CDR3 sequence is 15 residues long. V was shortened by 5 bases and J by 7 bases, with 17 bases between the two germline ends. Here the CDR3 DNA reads TGTGCCAGCAGCCAGGGAAACCTTATGGGTGAAAAACTGTTTTTT. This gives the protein CASSQGNLMGEKLFF.

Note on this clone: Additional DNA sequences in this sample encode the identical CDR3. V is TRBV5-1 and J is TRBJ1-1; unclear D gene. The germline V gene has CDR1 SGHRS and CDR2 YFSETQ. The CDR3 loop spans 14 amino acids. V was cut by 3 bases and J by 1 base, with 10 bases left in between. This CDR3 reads CASSSTAGNTEAFF. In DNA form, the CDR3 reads TGCGCCAGCAGCTCTACCGCGGGGAACACTGAAGCTTTCTTT.

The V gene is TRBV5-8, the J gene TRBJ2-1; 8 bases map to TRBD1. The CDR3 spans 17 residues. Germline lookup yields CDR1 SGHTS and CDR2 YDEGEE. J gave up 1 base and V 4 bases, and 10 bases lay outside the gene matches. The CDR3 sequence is CASSTRTGTGSYNEQFF. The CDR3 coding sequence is TGTGCCAGCAGCACCAGGACAGGGACGGGTTCCTACAATGAGCAGTTCTTC.

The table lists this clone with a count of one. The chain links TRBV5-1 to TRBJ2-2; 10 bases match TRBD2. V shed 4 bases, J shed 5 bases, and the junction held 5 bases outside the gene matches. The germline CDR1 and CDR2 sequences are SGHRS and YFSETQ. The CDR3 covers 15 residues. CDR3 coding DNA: TGCGCCAGCAGCCTCGGGGGACTAGCGACCGGGGAGCTGTTTTTT. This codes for CASSLGGLATGELFF.

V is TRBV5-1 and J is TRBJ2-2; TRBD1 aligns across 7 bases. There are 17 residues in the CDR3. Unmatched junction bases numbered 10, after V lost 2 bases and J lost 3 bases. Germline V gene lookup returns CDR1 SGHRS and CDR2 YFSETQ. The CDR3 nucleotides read TGCGCCAGCAGCTTTATTCCAGGGACAGTGGACACCGGGGAGCTGTTTTTT. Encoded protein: CASSFIPGTVDTGELFF.

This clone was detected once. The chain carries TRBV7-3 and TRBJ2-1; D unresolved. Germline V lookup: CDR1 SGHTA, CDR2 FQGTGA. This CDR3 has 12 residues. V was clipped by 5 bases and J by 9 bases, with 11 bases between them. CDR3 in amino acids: CASSIPRGEQFF. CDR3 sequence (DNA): TGTGCCAGCAGCATCCCGCGAGGTGAGCAGTTCTTC.

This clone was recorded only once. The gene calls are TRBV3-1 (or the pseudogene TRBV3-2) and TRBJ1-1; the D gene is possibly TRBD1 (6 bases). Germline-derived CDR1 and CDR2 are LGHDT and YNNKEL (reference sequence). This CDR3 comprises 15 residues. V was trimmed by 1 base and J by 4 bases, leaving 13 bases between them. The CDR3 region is CASSQVPTGTTEAFF. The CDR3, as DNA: TGTGCCAGCAGCCAAGTGCCAACAGGGACCACTGAAGCTTTCTTT.

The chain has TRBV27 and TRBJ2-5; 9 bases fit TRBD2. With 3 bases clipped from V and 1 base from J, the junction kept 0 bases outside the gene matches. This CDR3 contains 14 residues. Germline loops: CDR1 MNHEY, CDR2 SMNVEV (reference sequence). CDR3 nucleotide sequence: TGTGCCAGCAGTTTTAGCGGGGGCCAAGAGACCCAGTACTTC. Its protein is CASSFSGGQETQYF.